This T cell receptor beta chain was observed in a study of T cell responses to AZD1222 COVID-19 vaccine. V was shortened by 4 bases and J by 5 bases, with 9 bases between the two germline ends. Germline V gene data show CDR1 as SGHNT and CDR2 as YYREEE (reference sequence). The CDR3 spans 13 residues. TCRdb's table, derived via immunoSEQ multiplex PCR, lists solely in-frame clones and lacks some. The sample has 120,000 or so clones; approximately 82% are singletons. Ten or more counts support this clone. The clonotype was recovered from an adult who received the AZD1222 COVID-19 vaccine. V gene TRBV5-4 combines with J gene TRBJ2-2; D might be TRBD1 (5 bases). The material sequenced was peripheral blood, taken 28 days after the second AZD1222 dose. CDR3 sequence: CASSRGETGELFF. DNA for the CDR3: TGTGCCAGCAGCAGGGGTGAGACCGGGGAGCTGTTTTTT.